The 24 T cell receptor beta chains below come from one sample, sequenced in a study of CD4 T cells in relation to SARS-CoV-2 and coronaviruses. The unexposed donors gave CD4+ T cells in 2011-2018, prior to COVID-19. The cells were cultured for about 10 days before CD4+ T cells were isolated. TCRdb's table, derived via immunoSEQ multiplex PCR, lists solely in-frame clones and lacks some. The repertoire holds more than 25,000 clones, with just under 75% as singletons. These receptors have no identified antigens. Sequenced: CD4+ T cells from PBMCs, cultured in vitro. The receptors were sampled from a human donor in good health.

This chain joins TRBV5-1 and TRBJ1-4; the match to TRBD1 covers 8 bases. The germline V gene encodes CDR1 SGHRS and CDR2 YFSETQ. J lost 0 bases, V lost 6 bases, and 7 bases had no gene match. The CDR3 spans 16 residues. The CDR3 DNA is TGCGCCAGCACAGGGGGCGCAGGGACAACTAATGAAAAACTGTTTTTT. This codes for CASTGGAGTTNEKLFF.

On this clone: An end of the junction differs from the germline gene, which may be a read error. The rearrangement joins TRBV7-7 to TRBJ2-2; 8 bases match TRBD1. The length of the CDR3 is 15 residues. The germline V gene has CDR1 SSHAT and CDR2 FNYEAQ (reference sequence). The CDR3 sequence is CASSKRTGRTGELFF. In DNA form, the CDR3 reads TGTGCTAGCAGCAAGAGGACAGGGCGGACCGGGGAGCTGTTTTTT.

V and J are TRBV6-5 and TRBJ2-5; D uncertain. The germline gives CDR1 MNHEY, CDR2 SVGAGI. This CDR3 spans 11 amino acids. V dropped 6 bases and J dropped 5 bases, with 7 bases sitting between them. The CDR3 sequence is CASRELETQYF. As DNA, the CDR3 is TGTGCCAGCAGGGAGCTCGAGACCCAGTACTTC.

This clone was seen more than once but under ten times. The chain couples TRBV4-1 to TRBJ2-2; 8 nucleotides agree with TRBD1. The V segment lost 4 bases and the J segment 6 bases; nucleotides outside the gene matches: 13. This CDR3 contains 17 residues. CDR1 MGHRA and CDR2 YSYEKL come from the germline V gene. CDR3 residues: CASSPPRQGAQPGELFF. In nucleotides, the CDR3 is TGCGCCAGCAGCCCACCCCGGCAGGGGGCGCAACCCGGGGAGCTGTTTTTT.

V usage is TRBV18 and J usage is TRBJ2-5, with 7 nucleotides matching TRBD1. CDR3 length equals 14 residues. V lost 0 bases, J lost 2 bases, and 0 bases stayed unmatched. CDR1 is KGHSH, CDR2 LQKENI, per germline. The CDR3 here is CASSPPGQQETQYF. The CDR3 DNA is TGTGCCAGCTCACCACCGGGACAGCAAGAGACCCAGTACTTC.

The V call is TRBV5-8, the J call TRBJ2-1; 9 bases map to TRBD1. Trimming at V came to 0 bases and at J to 6 bases, leaving 7 bases not matched to a gene. The CDR3 loop spans 16 amino acids. Germline CDR1 reads SGHTS; CDR2 reads YDEGEE. The CDR3 here is CASSLGSGTGFNEQFF. In nucleotides, the CDR3 is TGTGCCAGCAGCTTGGGTTCCGGGACAGGGTTCAATGAGCAGTTCTTC.

This chain links TRBV6-2 or TRBV6-3 with TRBJ2-7, with TRBD1 identical over 9 bases. The CDR3 has 16 residues. CDR1 is MNHEY, CDR2 SVGEGT, per germline. The V segment lost 5 bases and the J segment 0 bases; nucleotides outside the gene matches: 8. The CDR3 region has the DNA TGTGCCAGCAGTGCCCCGGGACAGGGTCTCTCCTACGAGCAGTACTTC. It translates to CASSAPGQGLSYEQYF.

This CDR3 is CASQDGTASEKLFF. The CDR3 nucleotides are TGTGCCAGCCAGGACGGGACAGCCTCTGAAAAACTGTTTTTT. This chain connects TRBV19 to TRBJ1-4; 7 bases map to TRBD1. The CDR3 runs 14 residues. The germline gives CDR1 LNHDA, CDR2 SQIVND (reference sequence). Trimming at V came to 9 bases and at J to 7 bases, leaving 11 bases not matched to a gene.

The V call is TRBV5-4, the J call TRBJ2-5; tentatively, D is TRBD2 (6 bases). CDR1 is SGHNT and CDR2 is YYREEE in the germline V gene (reference sequence). Trimming removed 5 bases from V and 6 bases from J, with 23 bases in between. The CDR3 has 16 residues. Here the CDR3 DNA reads TGTGCCAGCAGATTACCGGGACTCCCATTTCGGAAGACCCAGTACTTC. It codes for CASRLPGLPFRKTQYF.

The gene calls are TRBV20-1 and TRBJ2-3; 14 bases agree with TRBD2. Per germline, CDR1 DFQATT and CDR2 SNEGSKA (reference sequence). This CDR3 spans 15 amino acids. J gave up 4 bases and V 8 bases, and 8 bases lay outside the gene matches. The CDR3 loop reads CSPSGTSGSADTQYF. For the CDR3, the DNA is TGCAGTCCCAGTGGGACTAGCGGGAGTGCAGATACGCAGTATTTT.

The J gene is TRBJ1-1, the V gene TRBV27; 9 bases line up with TRBD1. J gave up 2 bases and V 5 bases, and 9 bases lay outside the gene matches. This CDR3 contains 16 residues. The V gene's germline CDR1 is MNHEY and CDR2 SMNVEV (reference sequence). CDR3 sequence: CASSKTLTGGNTEAFF. The CDR3 DNA reads TGTGCCAGCAGTAAAACGTTGACAGGGGGAAACACTGAAGCTTTCTTT.

This sequence joins TRBV12-3 or TRBV12-4 and TRBJ2-7, with D uncertain. Trimming left V 4 bases short and J 8 bases short, with 15 bases between. The CDR3 extends over 13 amino acids. CDR3 DNA: TGTGCCAGCAGTTCCTCGGACCTAGGTCAGCAGTACTTC. Translating gives CASSSSDLGQQYF.

V and J are TRBV10-3 and TRBJ2-2; 7 bases agree with TRBD2. The CDR3 consists of 18 residues. Germline values: CDR1 ENHRY, CDR2 SYGVKD. Trimming removed 4 bases from V and 0 bases from J; junction bases left unmatched: 11. As DNA, the CDR3 is TGTGCCATCAGTGTATCCCCCGGACTAGAAGCGAACACCGGGGAGCTGTTTTTT. It yields the protein CAISVSPGLEANTGELFF.

The V gene is TRBV19, the J gene TRBJ2-2, with D unresolved. With 3 bases removed from V and 2 bases from J, the gap between germline ends came to 7 bases. The CDR3 sequence is 14 residues long. The germline gives CDR1 LNHDA, CDR2 SQIVND (reference sequence). The CDR3 is CASSMSRNTGELFF. As DNA, the CDR3 is TGTGCCAGTAGTATGAGTCGCAACACCGGGGAGCTGTTTTTT. The full variable domain, in which reference TRBV19 and TRBJ2-2 provide the parts outside the CDR3, is DGGITQSPKYLFRKEGQNVTLSCEQNLNHDAMYWYRQDPGQGLRLIYYSQIVNDFQKGDIAEGYSVSREKKESFPLTVTSAQKNPTAFYLCASSMSRNTGELFFGEGSRLTVL.

J is TRBJ2-7 and V is TRBV7-2; 9 bases agree with TRBD2. The V and J ends lost 2 bases and 6 bases, in that order; junction bases with no gene match: 8. Germline V lookup: CDR1 SGHTA, CDR2 FQGNSA. This CDR3 has 15 residues. CDR3 protein: CASSLRRREGSEQYF. The CDR3 region has the DNA TGTGCCAGCAGCTTACGGCGGCGGGAGGGGAGCGAGCAGTACTTC.

The rearrangement joins TRBV7-8 to TRBJ1-3; D perhaps matches TRBD1 (6 bases). This CDR3 comprises 17 residues. Germline V gene lookup returns CDR1 SGHVS and CDR2 FQNEAQ. Deletions cut 1 base from V and 6 bases from J, with 19 bases between. In DNA, the CDR3 is TGTGCCAGCAGCTTAGGGAGAGGGAGGGGGGGATTAAACACCATATATTTT. This gives the protein CASSLGRGRGGLNTIYF.

V and J are TRBV7-2 and TRBJ1-1; D unclear. Germline CDR1 and CDR2: SGHTA and FQGNSA. V was cut by 0 bases and J by 1 base, with 9 bases left in between. This CDR3 is built from 15 residues. The DNA of the CDR3 is TGTGCCAGCAGCTTAGCTACAGAACCGAACACTGAAGCTTTCTTT. Protein: CASSLATEPNTEAFF.

The CDR3: CASSLGQAQETQYF. The CDR3 nucleotides read TGTGCCAGCAGCTTAGGACAGGCCCAAGAGACCCAGTACTTC. V is TRBV7-7 and J is TRBJ2-5; possibly TRBD1 for D (6 bases). The CDR3 spans 14 residues. Deletions cut 1 base from V and 1 base from J, with 7 bases between. The germline gives CDR1 SSHAT, CDR2 FNYEAQ (reference sequence).

V and J are TRBV21-1 and TRBJ2-4; the table assigns TRBD1, which was not confirmed against the DNA. TRBV21-1 is a pseudogene. This CDR3 is 17 amino acids long. The CDR3 reads CASSKVGAGLAKNIQYF. The CDR3 DNA is TGTGCCAGCAGCAAAGTAGGGGCAGGGTTAGCCAAAAACATTCAGTACTTC.

This rearrangement joins TRBV6-6 to TRBJ1-5, with a possible D match to TRBD1 (6 bases). The CDR3 extends over 13 amino acids. Trimming took 5 bases from V and 4 from J, leaving 9 bases between them. CDR1 is MNHNY and CDR2 is SVGAGI in the germline V gene (reference sequence). The DNA for the CDR3 is TGTGCCAGCAGTACCCAGGGGAATCAGCCCCAGCATTTT. Its protein is CASSTQGNQPQHF.

This clone was seen a handful of times. DNA for the CDR3: TGTGCCAGCAGCGCGACGGTGAACACCGGGGAGCTGTTTTTT. The encoded protein is CASSATVNTGELFF. This chain connects TRBV7-9 to TRBJ2-2; the D is unclear. The CDR3 is made up of 14 amino acids. The V gene's germline CDR1 is SEHNR and CDR2 FQNEAQ (reference sequence). Trimming removed 5 bases at V and 1 base at J, with 8 bases between.

This clone was detected once. The chain joins TRBV5-6 to TRBJ2-3; 8 bases agree with TRBD1. CDR3 length equals 16 residues. Germline loops: CDR1 SGHDT, CDR2 YYEEEE. V dropped 4 bases and J dropped 1; count of bases not matched to a gene: 8. CDR3 nucleotides: TGTGCCAGCAGCCTGACGCAGGGGGCGCGCACAGATACGCAGTATTTT. This encodes CASSLTQGARTDTQYF.

This clone was seen a single time. The CDR3, as DNA: TGTGCCAGCAGTTACGGAGCGGGAGATCAAGAGACCCAGTACTTC. The encoded protein is CASSYGAGDQETQYF. V and J are TRBV6-5 and TRBJ2-5, with 8 positions matching TRBD2. V gave up 2 bases and J gave up 2 bases; unmatched junction bases: 4. CDR3 length: 15 amino acids. The germline V gene has CDR1 MNHEY and CDR2 SVGAGI.

The chain joins TRBV7-3 to TRBJ2-3, with D perhaps matching TRBD1 (6 bases). Germline V gene data show CDR1 as SGHTA and CDR2 as FQGTGA. This CDR3 is 16 amino acids long. The V end was cut by 2 bases, the J end by 0 bases, with 12 bases between. The chain's CDR3 is CASSLWPRGSTDTQYF. In nucleotides, the CDR3 is TGTGCCAGCAGCTTATGGCCTAGGGGGAGCACAGATACGCAGTATTTT. The entire variable domain, with the rest obtained from reference TRBV7-3 and TRBJ2-3, is as follows: GAGVSQTPSNKVTEKGKYVELRCDPISGHTALYWYRQSLGQGPEFLIYFQGTGAADDSGLPNDRFFAVRPEGSVSTLKIQRTERGDSAVYLCASSLWPRGSTDTQYFGPGTRLTVL.